The 20 T cell receptor beta chains below all came from one sample that was sequenced in a study of control samples from healthy donors and cancer patients. Data came from immunoSEQ multiplex PCR; TCRdb stores just in-frame clones and leaves some out. Of about 35,000 clones in the sample, about 86% were seen once. Material: PBMCs. The origin of the receptors is a woman aged 40 to 50 with lung cancer.

The chain recombines TRBV7-2 with TRBJ2-5; a weak D match, TRBD2 (5 bases). In germline, CDR1 is SGHTA, CDR2 FQGNSA. The V end was cut by 0 bases, the J end by 5 bases, with 13 bases between. This CDR3 comprises 15 residues. CDR3 coding DNA: TGTGCCAGCAGCTTAGCGCCGGCCCGAGGGGAGACCCAGTACTTC. Encoded protein: CASSLAPARGETQYF.

This clone has a handful of counts. The rearrangement links TRBV7-9 to TRBJ1-2; no reliable D call. The CDR3 length is 12 residues. Germline CDR1 reads SEHNR; CDR2 reads FQNEAQ (reference sequence). The ends were cut back, 3 bases at V and 4 bases at J, with 6 bases in the middle. In DNA form, the CDR3 reads TGTGCCAGCAGCTTTGGGTCCTATGGCTACACCTTC. Its protein is CASSFGSYGYTF. The entire variable domain, with the rest obtained from reference TRBV7-9 and TRBJ1-2, is as follows: DTGVSQNPRHKITKRGQNVTFRCDPISEHNRLYWYRQTLGQGPEFLTYFQNEAQLEKSRLLSDRFSAERPKGSFSTLEIQRTEQGDSAMYLCASSFGSYGYTFGSGTRLTVV.

The chain is built from TRBV3-1 (or the pseudogene TRBV3-2) and TRBJ1-2, with D maybe TRBD1 (5 bases). Germline V gene data show CDR1 as LGHDT and CDR2 as YNNKEL (reference sequence). V shed 4 bases and J shed 2 bases, with 14 bases lying between them. The CDR3 is 15 amino acids. This chain's CDR3 is CASSPTTRGNYGYTF. CDR3 coding DNA: TGTGCCAGCAGCCCTACTACTCGGGGGAACTATGGCTACACCTTC.

The rearrangement joins TRBV7-9 to TRBJ2-2; D not resolved. Germline lookup yields CDR1 SEHNR and CDR2 FQNEAQ (reference sequence). V was shortened by 3 bases and J by 0 bases, with 8 bases between the two germline ends. The CDR3 totals 15 residues. DNA for the CDR3: TGTGCCAGCAGCTTCGCGCACTCGAACACCGGGGAGCTGTTTTTT. It is translated as CASSFAHSNTGELFF.

V is TRBV7-2 and J is TRBJ1-1, with D perhaps TRBD1 (6 bases). Deletions cut 4 bases from V and 1 base from J, with 10 bases between. Germline values: CDR1 SGHTA, CDR2 FQGNSA. The length of the CDR3 is 14 residues. The CDR3 sequence: CASSSYRENTEAFF. In DNA form, the CDR3 reads TGTGCCAGCAGCTCCTACAGGGAGAACACTGAAGCTTTCTTT.

This clone showed up just once. The chain uses TRBV4-2 and TRBJ1-1, with D possibly TRBD1 on 5 matching bases. V was shortened by 0 bases and J by 1 base, with 15 bases between the two germline ends. CDR3 length: 17 residues. From germline, CDR1 is LGHNA and CDR2 YNFKEQ. The CDR3 DNA is TGTGCCAGCAGCCAAGAGCCCGGGGCCCTTGGGAACACTGAAGCTTTCTTT. Protein product: CASSQEPGALGNTEAFF.

The chain joins TRBV19 to TRBJ2-7; 8 bases agree with TRBD1. This CDR3 has 14 residues. V gave up 6 bases and J gave up 1 base; unmatched junction bases: 5. Germline V gene sequence: CDR1 LNHDA, CDR2 SQIVND (reference sequence). The CDR3 DNA follows: TGTGCCAGTAGAAGACAGGGGCAGTCCTACGAGCAGTACTTC. Translating it yields CASRRQGQSYEQYF.

The table lists this clone with a count of one. The chain recombines TRBV21-1 with TRBJ1-2; the table's D call, TRBD1, has no DNA check behind it. TRBV21-1 is noted as a pseudogene. This CDR3 is built from 17 residues. The CDR3, as DNA: TGTGCCAGCAGCAAAAGCGGGACAGGGACGACTAACTATGGCTACACCTTC. Translation gives CASSKSGTGTTNYGYTF.

The genes are TRBV6-1 and TRBJ1-5; D gene unclear. Trimming left V 2 bases short and J 3 bases short, with 5 bases between. Germline values: CDR1 MNHNS, CDR2 SASEGT. This CDR3 has 13 amino acids. This CDR3 reads CASSEQINQPQHF. CDR3 in DNA: TGTGCCAGCAGTGAACAGATCAATCAGCCCCAGCATTTT.

This chain joins TRBV14 and TRBJ2-5, with TRBD1 identical over 7 bases. Looked up from germline, CDR1 is SGHDN and CDR2 is FVKESK. V was clipped by 4 bases and J by 5 bases; unmatched bases: 10. The CDR3 spans 15 residues. DNA for the CDR3: TGTGCCAGCAGCCGGCAAAGACAGGGAATGGAGACCCAGTACTTC. This encodes CASSRQRQGMETQYF.

V gene TRBV27 combines with J gene TRBJ2-1, with no clear D. The CDR3 has 11 residues. The V end lost 6 bases, the J end lost 12 bases, and 12 bases lay between the germline ends. Germline V gene data show CDR1 as MNHEY and CDR2 as SMNVEV (reference sequence). The CDR3 DNA sequence: TGTGCCAGCAGCTCTAGGTTTCGGCAGTTCTTC. It yields the protein CASSSRFRQFF.

V is TRBV11-2 and J is TRBJ1-1, with 7 positions matching TRBD1. Germline V gene lookup returns CDR1 SGHAT and CDR2 FQNNGV. V was clipped by 5 bases and J by 2 bases; unmatched bases: 8. This CDR3 is 15 amino acids long. CDR3 residues: CASSDQTGKNTEAFF. The CDR3, as DNA: TGTGCCAGCAGCGACCAGACAGGGAAAAACACTGAAGCTTTCTTT.

The chain employs TRBV11-2 and TRBJ1-3, with TRBD1 as a possible D gene (5 bases). The CDR3 length is 16 residues. The V gene's germline CDR1 is SGHAT and CDR2 FQNNGV. The V end was cut by 3 bases, the J end by 0 bases, with 12 bases between. CDR3 nucleotide sequence: TGTGCCAGCAGCTTTTTAACAGGTTTCTCTGGAAACACCATATATTTT. Translating it yields CASSFLTGFSGNTIYF.

The chain couples TRBV5-6 to TRBJ2-3; D unresolved. CDR1 SGHDT and CDR2 YYEEEE come from the germline V gene. V was trimmed by 0 bases and J by 8 bases, leaving 10 bases between them. The CDR3 has 13 amino acids. The CDR3 DNA reads TGTGCCAGCAGCTTGGGCGACTGGGGTACGCAGTATTTT. Protein product: CASSLGDWGTQYF.

This chain uses TRBV2 with TRBJ2-4; D uncertain. CDR1 is SNHLY, CDR2 FYNNEI, per germline. The CDR3 consists of 13 residues. V lost 1 base to trimming and J lost 15 bases, with 16 bases between them. The CDR3 bases are TGTGCCAGCAGTGAAGGAATAGCCCCGCGGCGGTACTTC. This gives the protein CASSEGIAPRRYF.

Here the CDR3 DNA reads TGTGCCAGCAGCAGAGGTGCCCATGGCTACACCTTC. Protein sequence: CASSRGAHGYTF. This rearrangement joins TRBV6-5 to TRBJ1-2; D remains ambiguous. Germline V CDR1 and CDR2: MNHEY, SVGAGI. The ends were cut back, 6 bases at V and 6 bases at J, with 11 bases in the middle. This CDR3 spans 12 amino acids.

The chain uses TRBV4-3 and TRBJ1-1, with a possible D match to TRBD1 (5 bases). The V gene's germline CDR1 is LGHNA and CDR2 YSLEER. CDR3 length: 13 amino acids. Trimming stripped 4 bases from V and 1 base from J, with 7 bases between. CDR3 in DNA: TGCGCCAGCAGCCGGGGGGAGAACACTGAAGCTTTCTTT. Translating gives CASSRGENTEAFF.

The chain joins TRBV6-1 to TRBJ1-5, with D possibly being TRBD1 (5 bases). Germline CDR1 reads MNHNS; CDR2 reads SASEGT. The germline V and J ends were trimmed by 4 bases and 2 bases, with 15 bases remaining between them. The CDR3 contains 16 residues. CDR3 amino acids: CASSGQGGDGNQPQHF. The CDR3 bases are TGTGCCAGCAGTGGCCAGGGAGGGGACGGCAATCAGCCCCAGCATTTT.

This sequence joins TRBV1 and TRBJ2-5; the table's D call, TRBD2, was not checked against the DNA. TRBV1 is given as a pseudogene. CDR3 size: 15 residues. The CDR3 DNA sequence: TGCACCAGCAGCCACTGTAGCGGGGGGCAAGAGACCCAGTACTTC. It is translated as CTSSHCSGGQETQYF.

V gene TRBV29-1 combines with J gene TRBJ2-7; perhaps TRBD2 as D (5 bases). Trimming took 4 bases from V and 5 from J, leaving 12 bases between them. Germline loops: CDR1 SQVTM, CDR2 ANQGSEA. This CDR3 comprises 12 residues. CDR3 DNA: TGCAGCGTTGTCTATTCGGGGAACGAGCAGTACTTC. It codes for CSVVYSGNEQYF.